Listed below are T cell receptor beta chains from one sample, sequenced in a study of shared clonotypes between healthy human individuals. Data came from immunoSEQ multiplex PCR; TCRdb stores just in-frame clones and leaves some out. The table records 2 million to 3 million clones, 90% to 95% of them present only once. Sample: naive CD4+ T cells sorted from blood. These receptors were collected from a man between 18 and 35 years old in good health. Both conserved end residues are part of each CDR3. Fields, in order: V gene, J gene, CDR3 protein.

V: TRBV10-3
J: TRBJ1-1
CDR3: CATGQGAGSNTEAFF

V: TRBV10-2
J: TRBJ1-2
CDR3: CASNTGADPGSGYTF

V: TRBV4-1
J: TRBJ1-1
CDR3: CASSQEQGNTEAFF

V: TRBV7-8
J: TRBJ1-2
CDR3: CASSAWTVGYGYTF

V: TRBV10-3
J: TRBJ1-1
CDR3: CAISPGGPEAFF

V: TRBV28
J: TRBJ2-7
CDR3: CASSTPGPPSSYEQYF

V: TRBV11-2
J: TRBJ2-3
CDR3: CASSGYRDTQYF

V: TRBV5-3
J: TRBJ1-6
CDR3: CARSSDLDREGYNSPLHF

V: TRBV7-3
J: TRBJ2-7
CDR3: CASSLTPGQGSEQYF

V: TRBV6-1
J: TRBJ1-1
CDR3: CASSRPTGRNTEAFF

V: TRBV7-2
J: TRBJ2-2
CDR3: CASSPKAAPLTGELFF

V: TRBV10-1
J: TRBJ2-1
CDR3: CASSESGHADNEQFF

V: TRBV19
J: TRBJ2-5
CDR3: CASSIGTGKLQETQYF

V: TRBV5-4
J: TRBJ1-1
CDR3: CASSSTQVANTEAFF

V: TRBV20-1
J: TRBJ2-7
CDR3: CSAARNEQYF

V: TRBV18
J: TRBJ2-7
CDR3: CASSRDRAEQYF

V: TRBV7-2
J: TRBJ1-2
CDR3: CASSLVAGTGASYGYTF

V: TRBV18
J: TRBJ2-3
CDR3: CASSPPSPHTDTQYF

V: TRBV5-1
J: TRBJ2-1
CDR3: CASSLDSPYNEQFF

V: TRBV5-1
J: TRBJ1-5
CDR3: CASRGDDNQPQHF

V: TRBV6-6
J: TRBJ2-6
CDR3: CASTPLPPSGANVLTF

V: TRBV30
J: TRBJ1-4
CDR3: CAWSGGLSQKLFF

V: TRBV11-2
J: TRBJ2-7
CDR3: CASSPIAGGSSYEQYF

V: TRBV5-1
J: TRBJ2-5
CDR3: CASSSNPGRYWETQYF

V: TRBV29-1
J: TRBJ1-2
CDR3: CSVEGTGPYYGYTF

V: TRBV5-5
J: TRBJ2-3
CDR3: CASSQGQTAQYF

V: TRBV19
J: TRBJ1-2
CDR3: CASSIWGYGYTF

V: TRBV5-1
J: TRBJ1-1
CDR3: CASSLAGTAKNTEAFF

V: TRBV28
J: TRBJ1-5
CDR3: CASRGTGGQPQHF

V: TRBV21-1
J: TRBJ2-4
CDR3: CASSKARDTKNIQYF

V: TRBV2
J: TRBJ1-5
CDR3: CASSVNNQPQHF

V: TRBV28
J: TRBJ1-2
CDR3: CASSLQGRRFELNYGYTF

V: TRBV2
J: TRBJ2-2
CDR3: CASSKDRGSTGELFF

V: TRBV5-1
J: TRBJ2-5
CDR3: CASSLRPDSGGQETQYF

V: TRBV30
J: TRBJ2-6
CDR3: CAWRWAGGANVLTF